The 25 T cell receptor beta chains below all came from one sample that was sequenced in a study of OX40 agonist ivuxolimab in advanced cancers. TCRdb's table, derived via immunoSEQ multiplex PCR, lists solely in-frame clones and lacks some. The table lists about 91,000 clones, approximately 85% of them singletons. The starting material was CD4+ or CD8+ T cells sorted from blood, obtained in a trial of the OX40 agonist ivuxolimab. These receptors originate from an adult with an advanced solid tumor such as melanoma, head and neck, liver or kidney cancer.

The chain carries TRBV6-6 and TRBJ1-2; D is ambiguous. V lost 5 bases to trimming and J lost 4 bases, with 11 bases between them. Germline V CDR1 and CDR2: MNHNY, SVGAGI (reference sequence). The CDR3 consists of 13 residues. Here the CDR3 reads CASSSRPVYGYTF. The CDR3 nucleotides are TGTGCCAGCAGTAGTCGACCGGTCTATGGCTACACCTTC.

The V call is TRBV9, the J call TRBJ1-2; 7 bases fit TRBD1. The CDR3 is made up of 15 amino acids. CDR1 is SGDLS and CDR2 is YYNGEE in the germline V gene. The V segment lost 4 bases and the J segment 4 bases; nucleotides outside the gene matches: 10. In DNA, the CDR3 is TGTGCCAGCAGCCCGCAGCCGCGGGACAGCTATGGCTACACCTTC. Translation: CASSPQPRDSYGYTF.

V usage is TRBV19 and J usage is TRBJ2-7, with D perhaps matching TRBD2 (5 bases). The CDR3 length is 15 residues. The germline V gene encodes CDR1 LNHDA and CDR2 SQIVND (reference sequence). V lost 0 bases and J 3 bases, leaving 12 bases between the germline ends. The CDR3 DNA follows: TGTGCCAGTAGTATAGAGGCTAGCTTATTCTACGAGCAGTACTTC. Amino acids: CASSIEASLFYEQYF.

CDR3 residues: CASSPRGGEPHTDTQYF. CDR3 DNA: TGTGCCAGCAGCCCCCGGGGGGGGGAGCCACATACAGATACGCAGTATTTT. This chain joins TRBV7-6 and TRBJ2-3, with 8 positions matching TRBD2. The junction had 13 bases not matched to a gene; V was cut back by 5 bases and J by 3 bases. Germline V gene sequence: CDR1 SGHVS, CDR2 FNYEAQ. CDR3 length: 17 residues.

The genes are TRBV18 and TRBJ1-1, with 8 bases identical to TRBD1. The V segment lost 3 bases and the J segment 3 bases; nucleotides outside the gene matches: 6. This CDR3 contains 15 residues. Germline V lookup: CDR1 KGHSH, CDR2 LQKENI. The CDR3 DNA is TGTGCCAGCTCACCGGGGACAGGTGGAGACACTGAAGCTTTCTTT. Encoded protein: CASSPGTGGDTEAFF.

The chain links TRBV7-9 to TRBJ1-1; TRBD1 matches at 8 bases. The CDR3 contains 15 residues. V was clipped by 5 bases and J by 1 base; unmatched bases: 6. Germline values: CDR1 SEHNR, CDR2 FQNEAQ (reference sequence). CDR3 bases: TGTGCCAGCAGCCCTAACAGGGGGACGAACACTGAAGCTTTCTTT. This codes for CASSPNRGTNTEAFF. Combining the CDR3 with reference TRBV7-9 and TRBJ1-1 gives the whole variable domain DTGVSQNPRHKITKRGQNVTFRCDPISEHNRLYWYRQTLGQGPEFLTYFQNEAQLEKSRLLSDRFSAERPKGSFSTLEIQRTEQGDSAMYLCASSPNRGTNTEAFFGQGTRLTVV.

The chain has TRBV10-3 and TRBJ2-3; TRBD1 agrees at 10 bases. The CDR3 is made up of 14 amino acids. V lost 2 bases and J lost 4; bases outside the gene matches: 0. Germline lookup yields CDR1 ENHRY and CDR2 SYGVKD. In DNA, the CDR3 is TGTGCCATCAGTGAGGGACAGGGGGCAGATACGCAGTATTTT. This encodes CAISEGQGADTQYF.

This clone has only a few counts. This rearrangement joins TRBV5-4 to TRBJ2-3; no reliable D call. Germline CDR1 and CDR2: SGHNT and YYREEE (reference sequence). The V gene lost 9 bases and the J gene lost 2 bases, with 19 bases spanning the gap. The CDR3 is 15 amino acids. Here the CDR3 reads CATSRQLRDTDTQYF. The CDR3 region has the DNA TGTGCCACCAGTCGACAACTTAGGGACACAGATACGCAGTATTTT.

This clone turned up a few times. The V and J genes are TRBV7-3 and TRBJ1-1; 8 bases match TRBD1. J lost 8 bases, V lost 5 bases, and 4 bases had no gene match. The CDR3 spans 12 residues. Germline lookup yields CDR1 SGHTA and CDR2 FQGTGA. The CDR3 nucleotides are TGTGCCAGCAGCCCACGGACAGGGGAAGCTTTCTTT. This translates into CASSPRTGEAFF. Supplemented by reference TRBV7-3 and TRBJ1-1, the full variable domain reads GAGVSQTPSNKVTEKGKYVELRCDPISGHTALYWYRQSLGQGPEFLIYFQGTGAADDSGLPNDRFFAVRPEGSVSTLKIQRTERGDSAVYLCASSPRTGEAFFGQGTRLTVV.

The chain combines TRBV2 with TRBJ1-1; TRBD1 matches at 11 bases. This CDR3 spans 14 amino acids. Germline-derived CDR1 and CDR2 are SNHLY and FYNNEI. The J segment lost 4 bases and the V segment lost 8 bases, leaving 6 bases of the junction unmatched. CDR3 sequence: CASGGQGVATEAFF. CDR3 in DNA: TGTGCCAGCGGGGGACAGGGGGTCGCCACTGAAGCTTTCTTT.

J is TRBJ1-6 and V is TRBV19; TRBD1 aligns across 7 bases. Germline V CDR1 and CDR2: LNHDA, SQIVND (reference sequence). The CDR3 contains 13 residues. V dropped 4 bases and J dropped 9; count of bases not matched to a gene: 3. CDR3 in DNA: TGTGCCAGTAGTACCAGGGGGGCTTCACCCCTCCACTTT. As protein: CASSTRGASPLHF.

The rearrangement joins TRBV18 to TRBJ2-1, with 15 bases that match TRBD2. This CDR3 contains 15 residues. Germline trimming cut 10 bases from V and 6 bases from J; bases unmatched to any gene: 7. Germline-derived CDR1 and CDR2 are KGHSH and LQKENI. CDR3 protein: CATYRGLAGGNEQFF. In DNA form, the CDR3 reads TGTGCCACTTACCGGGGACTAGCGGGAGGCAATGAGCAGTTCTTC.

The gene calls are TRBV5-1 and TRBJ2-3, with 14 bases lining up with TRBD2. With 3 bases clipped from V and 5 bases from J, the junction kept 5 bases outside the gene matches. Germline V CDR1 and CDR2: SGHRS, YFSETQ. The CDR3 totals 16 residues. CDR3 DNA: TGCGCCAGCAGCTCGGGACTAGCGGGGGCTGGAGATACGCAGTATTTT. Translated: CASSSGLAGAGDTQYF.

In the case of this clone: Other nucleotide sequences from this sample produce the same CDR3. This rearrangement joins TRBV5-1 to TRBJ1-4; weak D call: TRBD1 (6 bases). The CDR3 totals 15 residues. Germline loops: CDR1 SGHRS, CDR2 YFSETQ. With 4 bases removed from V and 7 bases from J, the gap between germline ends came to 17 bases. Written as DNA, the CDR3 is TGCGCCAGCAGCGGTATAGGGAGGGGGATTGAAAAACTGTTTTTT. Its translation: CASSGIGRGIEKLFF. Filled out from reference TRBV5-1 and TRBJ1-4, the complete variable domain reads KAGVTQTPRYLIKTRGQQVTLSCSPISGHRSVSWYQQTPGQGLQFLFEYFSETQRNKGNFPGRFSGRQFSNSRSEMNVSTLELGDSALYLCASSGIGRGIEKLFFGSGTQLSVL.

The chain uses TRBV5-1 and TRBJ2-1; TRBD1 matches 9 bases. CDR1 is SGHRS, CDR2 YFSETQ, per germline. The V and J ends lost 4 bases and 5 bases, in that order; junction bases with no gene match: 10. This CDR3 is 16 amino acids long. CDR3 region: CASSKNHRGLDNEQFF. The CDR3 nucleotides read TGCGCCAGCAGCAAGAACCACAGGGGGCTGGACAATGAGCAGTTCTTC.

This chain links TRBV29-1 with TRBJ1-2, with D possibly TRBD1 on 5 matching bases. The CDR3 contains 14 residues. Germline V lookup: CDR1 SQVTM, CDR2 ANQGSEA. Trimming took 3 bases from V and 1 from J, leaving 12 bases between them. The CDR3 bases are TGCAGCGTTGAGGGAGACAGCCTTAACTATGGCTACACCTTC. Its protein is CSVEGDSLNYGYTF.

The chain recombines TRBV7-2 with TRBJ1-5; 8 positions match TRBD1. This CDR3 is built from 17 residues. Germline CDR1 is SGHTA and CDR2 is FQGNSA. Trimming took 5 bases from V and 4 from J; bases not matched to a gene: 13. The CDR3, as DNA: TGTGCCAGCAGCACGAGGGGGGGTCAGGGGGCTAATCAGCCCCAGCATTTT. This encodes CASSTRGGQGANQPQHF.

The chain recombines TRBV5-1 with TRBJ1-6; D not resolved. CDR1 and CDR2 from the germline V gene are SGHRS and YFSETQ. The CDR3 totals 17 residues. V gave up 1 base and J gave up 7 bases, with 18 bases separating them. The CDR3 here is CASSLSLPGIPNSPLHF. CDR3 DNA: TGCGCCAGCAGCTTGTCTCTCCCCGGGATCCCAAATTCACCCCTCCACTTT.

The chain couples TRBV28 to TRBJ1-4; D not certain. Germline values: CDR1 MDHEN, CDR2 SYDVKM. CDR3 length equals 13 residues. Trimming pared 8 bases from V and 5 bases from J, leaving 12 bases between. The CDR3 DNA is TGTGCCAGCCGGATCACTGGGAATGAAAAACTGTTTTTT. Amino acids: CASRITGNEKLFF.

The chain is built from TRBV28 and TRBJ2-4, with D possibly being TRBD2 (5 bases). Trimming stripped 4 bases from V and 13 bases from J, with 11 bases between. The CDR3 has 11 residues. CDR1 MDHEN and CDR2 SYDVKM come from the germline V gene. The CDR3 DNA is TGTGCCAGCAGTTCGAGAAGGGAGCAGTACTTC. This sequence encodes CASSSRREQYF.

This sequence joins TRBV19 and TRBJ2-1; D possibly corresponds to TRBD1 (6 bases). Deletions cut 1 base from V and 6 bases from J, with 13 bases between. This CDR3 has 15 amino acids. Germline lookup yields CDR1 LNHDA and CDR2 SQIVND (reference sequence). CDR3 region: CASSIGGQVFNEQFF. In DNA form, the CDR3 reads TGTGCCAGTAGTATAGGGGGGCAGGTTTTCAATGAGCAGTTCTTC.

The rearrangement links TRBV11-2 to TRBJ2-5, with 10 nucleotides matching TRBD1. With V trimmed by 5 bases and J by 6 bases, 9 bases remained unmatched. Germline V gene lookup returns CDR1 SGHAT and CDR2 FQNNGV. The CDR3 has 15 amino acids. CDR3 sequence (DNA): TGTGCCAGCAGCCTGCGGACAGGGGGGGGACAGACCCAGTACTTC. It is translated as CASSLRTGGGQTQYF.

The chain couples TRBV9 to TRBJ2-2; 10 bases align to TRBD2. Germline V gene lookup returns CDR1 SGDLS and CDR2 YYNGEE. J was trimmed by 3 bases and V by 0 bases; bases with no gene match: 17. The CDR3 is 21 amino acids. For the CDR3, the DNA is TGTGCCAGCAGCGTAGCTCGTCACGCTAGCGGGAGTCGATTCGACACCGGGGAGCTGTTTTTT. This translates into CASSVARHASGSRFDTGELFF.

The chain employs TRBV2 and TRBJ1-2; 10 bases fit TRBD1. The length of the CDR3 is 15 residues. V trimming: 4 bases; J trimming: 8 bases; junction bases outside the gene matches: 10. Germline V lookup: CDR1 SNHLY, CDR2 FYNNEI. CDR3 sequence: CASSARDRGSVGYTF. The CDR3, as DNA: TGTGCCAGCAGTGCCCGGGACAGGGGATCAGTGGGCTACACCTTC.

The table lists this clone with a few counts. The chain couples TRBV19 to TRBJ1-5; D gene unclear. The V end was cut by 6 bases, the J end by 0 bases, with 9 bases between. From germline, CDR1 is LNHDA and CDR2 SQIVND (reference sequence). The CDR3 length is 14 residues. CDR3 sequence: CASSMSHSNQPQHF. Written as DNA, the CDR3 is TGTGCCAGTAGCATGTCACATAGCAATCAGCCCCAGCATTTT.